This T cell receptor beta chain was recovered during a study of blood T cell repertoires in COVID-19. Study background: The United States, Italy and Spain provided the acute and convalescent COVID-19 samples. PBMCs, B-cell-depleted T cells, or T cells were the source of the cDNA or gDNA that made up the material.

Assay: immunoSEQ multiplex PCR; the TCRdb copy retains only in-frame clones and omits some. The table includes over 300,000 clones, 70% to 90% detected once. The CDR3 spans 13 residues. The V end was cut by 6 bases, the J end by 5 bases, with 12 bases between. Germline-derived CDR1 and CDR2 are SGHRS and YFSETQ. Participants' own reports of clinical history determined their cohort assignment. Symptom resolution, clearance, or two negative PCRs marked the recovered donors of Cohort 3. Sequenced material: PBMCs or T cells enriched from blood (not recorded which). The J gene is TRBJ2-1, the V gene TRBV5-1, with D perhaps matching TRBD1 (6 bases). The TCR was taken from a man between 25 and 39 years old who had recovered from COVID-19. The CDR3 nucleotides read TGCGCCAGCAAGGGGGACGTCAACAATGAGCAGTTCTTC. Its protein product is CASKGDVNNEQFF.